The rows below give T cell receptor beta chains drawn from one sample of a study. TCRdb reanalysed the reads using MiXCR and keeps one entry per CDR3 protein. Among about 7,100 distinct CDR3 sequences, roughly 32% were seen once, and the ten largest hold about a fifth. Sequencing input: blood. These receptor sequences come from a human donor. Each CDR3 is given with its conserved first and last residue. A D gene is named only where the DNA matches it firmly. Rows may omit the clone size; those that give it use once, few, many or a size class.

j_gene	d_gene	v_gene	abundance	CDR3aa	CDR3nt
TRBJ2-1	TRBD2	TRBV29-1	medium-sized	CSVRGLEGSYNEQFF	TGCAGCGTCAGAGGACTAGAGGGCTCCTACAATGAGCAGTTCTTC
TRBJ1-4	-	TRBV4-2	many	CASSQTALDEKLFF	TGTGCCAGCAGCCAAACAGCCCTCGACGAAAAACTGTTTTTT
TRBJ1-2	-	TRBV7-3	-	CASSISRGEGYTF	TGTGCCAGCAGCATCAGTCGAGGAGAGGGCTACACCTTC
TRBJ2-3	TRBD1	TRBV30	medium-sized	CAWSVQWTGSTDTQYF	TGTGCCTGGAGTGTACAATGGACAGGAAGCACAGATACGCAGTATTTT
TRBJ2-2	TRBD1	TRBV13	-	CASTTGGTYELFF	TGTGCCAGCACGACAGGGGGGACCTACGAGCTGTTTTTT
TRBJ2-2	-	TRBV5-1	medium-sized	CASRLQQWNTGELFF	TGCGCCAGCAGGTTACAACAGTGGAACACCGGGGAGCTGTTTTTT
TRBJ1-3	-	TRBV12-3/TRBV12-4	many	CASSLLLGNTIYF	TGTGCCAGCAGTTTACTCCTGGGAAACACCATATATTTT
TRBJ1-4	-	TRBV7-8	medium-sized	CASSLVRATNEKLFF	TGTGCCAGCAGCTTAGTCCGGGCCACTAATGAAAAACTGTTTTTT
TRBJ1-1	-	TRBV29-1	-	CSSSISGAMEGGEAFF	TGCAGCAGTTCGATAAGCGGCGCCATGGAGGGAGGTGAAGCTTTCTTT
TRBJ1-1	-	TRBV18	medium-sized	CASSPAVAGTEAFF	TGTGCCAGCTCACCGGCAGTAGCGGGCACTGAAGCTTTCTTT
TRBJ1-1	-	TRBV20-1	many	CSVNPLEAFF	TGCAGTGTTAATCCGCTTGAAGCTTTCTTT
TRBJ1-5	-	TRBV25-1	-	CASSSISGADQPQHF	TGTGCCAGCAGTTCGATAAGCGGCGCAGATCAGCCCCAGCATTTT
TRBJ2-1	TRBD2	TRBV4-2	medium-sized	CASNPGTSDYNEQFF	TGTGCCAGCAACCCCGGGACTAGCGACTACAATGAGCAGTTCTTC
TRBJ2-1	TRBD2	TRBV7-8	medium-sized	CASSFSSGSYNEQFF	TGTGCCAGCAGCTTTTCTAGCGGATCTTACAATGAGCAGTTCTTC
TRBJ1-3	-	TRBV29-1	medium-sized	CSVTLQVFGNTIYF	TGCAGCGTAACATTACAGGTCTTTGGAAACACCATATATTTT
TRBJ1-2	TRBD1	TRBV29-1	once	CSLARDRGDGYTF	TGCAGCTTGGCCCGGGACAGGGGAGACGGCTACACCTTC
TRBJ1-2	-	TRBV14	medium-sized	CASSVTGDGYTF	TGTGCCAGCAGCGTCACCGGGGATGGCTACACCTTC
TRBJ1-6	-	TRBV29-1	many	CSVGPGDNSPLHF	TGCAGCGTTGGCCCTGGGGATAATTCACCCCTCCACTTT
TRBJ1-5	-	TRBV13	few	CASSLRQDQPQHF	TGTGCCAGCAGCCTACGACAAGATCAGCCCCAGCATTTT
TRBJ2-1	TRBD2	TRBV20-1	few	CSARDVAGGPYNEQFF	TGCAGTGCTAGAGATGTGGCGGGAGGGCCGTACAATGAGCAGTTCTTC
TRBJ1-4	-	TRBV29-1	medium-sized	CSVEDRAINEKLFF	TGCAGCGTTGAAGACAGGGCGATTAATGAAAAACTGTTTTTT
TRBJ1-5	-	TRBV20-1	few	CSARGAGGGPQHF	TGCAGTGCTAGAGGGGCTGGGGGTGGGCCCCAGCATTTT
TRBJ1-3	-	TRBV30	medium-sized	CAWATGQTSGNTIYF	TGTGCCTGGGCTACCGGACAGACCTCTGGAAACACCATATATTTT
TRBJ2-2	TRBD2	TRBV20-1	-	CSASGWGLAGGTGELFF	TGCAGTGCTAGTGGATGGGGACTAGCGGGAGGGACCGGGGAGCTGTTTTTT
TRBJ1-2	-	TRBV20-1	medium-sized	CSARQGLYGYTF	TGCAGTGCTAGACAGGGCCTCTATGGCTACACCTTC
TRBJ2-7	-	TRBV29-1	few	CSVSLRGTSSYEQYF	TGCAGCGTTAGCTTGCGCGGGACCTCCTCCTACGAGCAGTACTTC
TRBJ2-1	-	TRBV18	many	CASSPLALSSSYNEQFF	TGTGCCAGCTCACCCCTGGCCCTCAGCTCATCCTACAATGAGCAGTTCTTC
TRBJ2-3	-	TRBV14	medium-sized	CASSQDSPIDTQYF	TGTGCCAGCAGCCAAGATTCCCCCATCGATACGCAGTATTTT
TRBJ1-1	TRBD1	TRBV19	medium-sized	CASSPGQRRGNTEAFF	TGTGCCAGTAGTCCGGGACAGCGCCGGGGGAACACTGAAGCTTTCTTT
TRBJ2-5	TRBD2	TRBV7-9	few	CASSSSLAGVKETQYF	TGTGCCAGCAGCTCGTCCCTAGCGGGAGTAAAAGAGACCCAGTACTTC
TRBJ2-7	TRBD2	TRBV20-1	-	CSARVWGSGKFYEQYF	TGCAGTGCTAGAGTTTGGGGTAGCGGGAAGTTCTACGAGCAGTACTTC
TRBJ2-2	TRBD1	TRBV10-3	medium-sized	CAISDPPNRGHTGELFF	TGTGCCATCAGTGACCCCCCCAACAGGGGCCACACCGGGGAGCTGTTTTTT
TRBJ2-2	-	TRBV20-1	-	CSARGGDGELFF	TGCAGTGCTAGAGGGGGTGACGGGGAGCTGTTTTTT
TRBJ1-1	-	TRBV29-1	-	CSSSSISGRHGGMKAEAFF	TGCAGCAGCAGTTCGATAAGCGGCCGCCATGGAGGGATGAAGGCTGAAGCTTTCTTT
TRBJ1-1	TRBD1	TRBV30	many	CAWIHWAGGGSAEAFF	TGTGCCTGGATTCACTGGGCAGGGGGCGGTTCCGCTGAAGCTTTCTTT
TRBJ1-5	TRBD1	TRBV20-1	-	CSARDLGQGAGQPQHF	TGCAGTGCTAGAGATTTGGGACAGGGTGCCGGTCAGCCCCAGCATTTT
TRBJ1-3	-	TRBV4-2	-	CASSQTASGSTIYF	TGTGCCAGCAGCCAAACCGCGTCGGGAAGCACCATATATTTT
TRBJ1-2	-	TRBV14	medium-sized	CASSDGFNYGYTF	TGTGCCAGCAGCGACGGTTTCAACTATGGCTACACCTTC
TRBJ1-2	TRBD1	TRBV29-1	medium-sized	CSVYGTGVNYGYTF	TGCAGCGTTTACGGGACAGGCGTGAACTATGGCTACACCTTC
TRBJ2-3	-	TRBV20-1	-	CSTKGPYGYTFGSGDTQYF	-
TRBJ2-7	-	TRBV6-2/TRBV6-3	once	CASSSISGHHGGSYEQYF	TGTGCCAGCAGTTCGATAAGCGGCCACCATGGAGGGTCCTACGAGCAGTACTTC
TRBJ2-7	TRBD2	TRBV14	medium-sized	CASSQELAGVREQYF	TGTGCCAGCAGCCAAGAACTAGCGGGAGTTCGCGAGCAGTACTTC
TRBJ1-1	-	TRBV4-2	medium-sized	CASSQAGLSGTEAFF	TGTGCCAGCAGCCAAGCGGGTCTATCCGGGACTGAAGCTTTCTTT
TRBJ1-5	-	TRBV20-1	medium-sized	CSAEDLQGQPQHF	TGCAGTGCAGAGGATCTACAGGGCCAGCCCCAGCATTTT
TRBJ2-3	TRBD2	TRBV20-1	-	CCAREGRPDTQYF	TGCTGTGCTAGGGAGGGCCGTCCAGATACGCAGTATTTT
TRBJ2-7	-	TRBV3-1	-	CVSSPAMTYEQYF	TGTGTCAGCAGCCCCGCAATGACCTACGAGCAGTACTTC
TRBJ1-3	-	TRBV18	medium-sized	CASSLNLDTSGNTIYF	TGTGCCAGCTCACTGAACCTGGATACCTCTGGAAACACCATATATTTT
TRBJ2-2	-	TRBV29-1	many	CSVRERTPGTGELFF	TGCAGCGTAAGGGAGCGGACCCCGGGCACCGGGGAGCTGTTTTTT
TRBJ1-2	TRBD1	TRBV18	few	CASSPGQGINYGYTF	TGTGCCAGCTCACCCGGACAGGGGATCAACTATGGCTACACCTTC
TRBJ1-1	-	TRBV30	medium-sized	CAWSRMAGEAFF	TGTGCCTGGAGTAGGATGGCAGGTGAAGCTTTCTTT